The subject of this entry is one T cell receptor beta chain. CDR3 length: 15 amino acids. With 5 bases removed from V and 4 bases from J, the gap between germline ends came to 16 bases. Amplification of TCR beta CDR3 regions used RNA transcripts. RT-PCR was first run with HTBI primers, then multiplex PCR in a second round. TCRdb redid the calling of the multiplex PCR reads with MiXCR, one entry per CDR3 protein. The repertoire holds 450,000 to 600,000 distinct CDR3 sequences, approximately 35% seen once, with roughly 4% in the top ten. The data are from a study of Graves' ophthalmopathy and Graves' hyperthyroidism.

The chain recombines TRBV12-3 or TRBV12-4 with TRBJ2-3; D is perhaps TRBD1 or TRBD2 (6 bases each). This sequence originates from an adult man with Graves' hyperthyroidism. The specimen sequenced was peripheral blood or thyroid tissue (not recorded which). The CDR3 region is CASSPTGTGPDTQYF. The CDR3 DNA reads TGTGCCAGCAGTCCCACAGGGACTGGTCCAGATACGCAGTATTTT.